This T cell receptor beta chain was retrieved from a study of CD8+CD57+ T cells in acquired aplastic anemia. Study background: Sorted CD4+ and CD8+ cells yielded roughly 3.4 ug of DNA on average. Study-level points and caveats: Fewer than 30 CD8+ CDR3 sequences were shared between patients and controls.

It was patients with CD8+CD57+ cell expansion by flow cytometry who were chosen for sequencing. Severe acquired aplastic anemia was present in every patient. Genomic DNA provided the template from which TCR beta VDJ and CDR3 profiles were obtained. TCRdb reanalysed the reads using MiXCR and keeps one entry per CDR3 protein. This table holds hundreds of thousands of distinct CDR3 sequences, less than 60% found once. Per the germline V gene, CDR1 is SGHRS and CDR2 is YFSETQ. This CDR3 contains 14 residues. Trimming shortened V by 4 bases and J by 7 bases, and 17 bases separated the two germline ends. This clonotype came up many times. Its antigen is not identified.

The sequencing input was sorted CD4+, CD8+, or CD8+CD57+ T cells (not recorded which) from PBMCs. This rearrangement joins TRBV5-1 to TRBJ1-1; D possibly corresponds to TRBD1 (5 bases). This sequence originates from a human donor with aplastic anemia. CDR3 nucleotide sequence: TGCGCCAGCAGCGGGACGGGCGGGATCGGTGAAGCTTTCTTT. Translation gives CASSGTGGIGEAFF.